What follows are 23 T cell receptor beta chains derived from one specimen sequenced in a study of cytomegalovirus exposure and HLA in healthy donors. 60 Vbeta and 13 Jbeta primers were used in PCR. Using immunoSEQ multiplex PCR, the repertoire was profiled, and TCRdb retains in-frame clones only, with some absent. The data contain some 120,000 clones, around 82% of them singletons. Sequences were obtained from PBMCs. These receptors were collected from a male donor in good health and CMV-seropositive.

The V and J genes are TRBV14 and TRBJ2-7; D might be TRBD1 (5 bases). Germline assignment: CDR1 SGHDN and CDR2 FVKESK. The CDR3 spans 12 residues. The V gene lost 1 base and the J gene lost 6 bases, with 7 bases spanning the gap. The CDR3 protein is CASSQVGAEQYF. As DNA, the CDR3 is TGTGCCAGCAGCCAAGTAGGGGCCGAGCAGTACTTC.

The chain links TRBV4-1 to TRBJ2-3; a weak D match, TRBD1 (5 bases). CDR1 and CDR2 from the germline V gene are MGHRA and YSYEKL. This CDR3 has 17 amino acids. V was cut by 0 bases and J by 2 bases, with 15 bases left in between. In DNA form, the CDR3 reads TGCGCCAGCAGCCAAGATCTAGGGGCAGGGAACACAGATACGCAGTATTTT. Translation gives CASSQDLGAGNTDTQYF.

CDR3 coding DNA: TGTGCCAGCAGCTTTACTTTAACGCCGGGACAGGGGGCATCAGATACGCAGTATTTT. Its translation: CASSFTLTPGQGASDTQYF. The V gene is TRBV5-4, the J gene TRBJ2-3; TRBD1 aligns across 12 bases. CDR3 length: 19 amino acids. Germline CDR1 and CDR2: SGHNT and YYREEE (reference sequence). V trimming: 2 bases; J trimming: 4 bases; junction bases outside the gene matches: 14.

The chain recombines TRBV19 with TRBJ1-4; the match to TRBD1 covers 7 bases. The V gene end was trimmed by 4 bases and the J gene end by 7 bases; junction bases not matched to a gene: 6. CDR1 and CDR2 from the germline V gene are LNHDA and SQIVND (reference sequence). The length of the CDR3 is 14 residues. CDR3 in DNA: TGTGCCAGTAGTAAACGACAGGGTGGTGAAAAACTGTTTTTT. This codes for CASSKRQGGEKLFF.

V is TRBV25-1 and J is TRBJ2-7, with 7 bases aligning to TRBD1. The CDR3 has 14 amino acids. V dropped 4 bases and J dropped 5; count of bases not matched to a gene: 8. The germline V gene encodes CDR1 MGHDK and CDR2 SYGVNS. CDR3 sequence: CASSGSTGVDEQYF. CDR3 DNA: TGTGCCAGCAGTGGAAGCACAGGGGTGGACGAGCAGTACTTC.

This chain links TRBV30 with TRBJ1-1; 7 positions agree with TRBD1. Looked up from germline, CDR1 is GTSNPN and CDR2 is SVGIG (reference sequence). The CDR3 runs to 14 residues. In nucleotides, the CDR3 is TGTGCTTCGAGGAGGGGGCTCCGTGACACTGAAGCTTTCTTT. It encodes CASRRGLRDTEAFF. The full variable domain, with the rest looked up from reference TRBV30 and TRBJ1-1, is SQTIHQWPATLVQPVGSPLSLECTVEGTSNPNLYWYRQAAGRGLQLLFYSVGIGQISSEVPQNLSASRPQDRQFILSSKKLLLSDSGFYLCASRRGLRDTEAFFGQGTRLTVV.

The gene calls are TRBV6-5 and TRBJ1-6, with 8 bases matching TRBD1. Germline V gene data show CDR1 as MNHEY and CDR2 as SVGAGI. The CDR3 has 16 amino acids. With 2 bases clipped from V and 1 base from J, the junction kept 1 base outside the gene matches. The CDR3 bases are TGTGCCAGCAGTTACCGGACAGGGTCCTATAATTCACCCCTCCACTTT. This sequence encodes CASSYRTGSYNSPLHF.

This chain uses TRBV18 with TRBJ2-3; no clear D gene. Germline V gene sequence: CDR1 KGHSH, CDR2 LQKENI. With 2 bases removed from V and 3 bases from J, the gap between germline ends came to 9 bases. This CDR3 comprises 14 residues. The CDR3 DNA reads as TGTGCCAGCTCACCAAATACGGAGACAGATACGCAGTATTTT. Translated, it gives CASSPNTETDTQYF.

This chain uses TRBV19 with TRBJ2-5; 8 bases align to TRBD1. The CDR3 contains 16 residues. V lost 3 bases, J lost 4 bases, and 10 bases stayed unmatched. Germline CDR1 LNHDA, CDR2 SQIVND (reference sequence). CDR3 nucleotide sequence: TGTGCCAGTAGTATTGGGGGTACAGGGGGGAGAGAGACCCAGTACTTC. Translation: CASSIGGTGGRETQYF.

This clone was seen only a few times. The CDR3 loop is CASSVELAGYEQYF. In DNA, the CDR3 is TGTGCCAGCAGCGTAGAACTAGCGGGATACGAGCAGTACTTC. V gene TRBV9 combines with J gene TRBJ2-7; the match to TRBD2 covers 10 bases. CDR1 and CDR2 (germline): SGDLS, YYNGEE. V was pared by 0 bases and J by 4 bases, with 1 base of the junction left unmatched. The CDR3 consists of 14 residues.

J is TRBJ2-1 and V is TRBV7-9; 11 nucleotides agree with TRBD2. The V and J ends lost 1 base and 6 bases, in that order; junction bases with no gene match: 2. In germline, CDR1 is SEHNR, CDR2 FQNEAQ (reference sequence). This CDR3 contains 15 residues. The CDR3 sequence: CASSLGTSGLNEQFF. CDR3 nucleotide sequence: TGTGCCAGCAGCTTAGGGACTAGCGGGCTCAATGAGCAGTTCTTC. Filled out from reference TRBV7-9 and TRBJ2-1, the complete variable domain reads DTGVSQNPRHKITKRGQNVTFRCDPISEHNRLYWYRQTLGQGPEFLTYFQNEAQLEKSRLLSDRFSAERPKGSFSTLEIQRTEQGDSAMYLCASSLGTSGLNEQFFGPGTRLTVL.

The J gene is TRBJ2-7, the V gene TRBV29-1, with 7 bases that match TRBD2. V shed 3 bases and J 3 bases; nucleotides not matched to a gene: 14. CDR3 length: 16 amino acids. Per the germline V gene, CDR1 is SQVTM and CDR2 is ANQGSEA. CDR3: CSVEGGTGGTYYEQYF. The CDR3 DNA reads as TGCAGCGTTGAGGGGGGAACGGGAGGAACTTACTACGAGCAGTACTTC.

V gene TRBV11-3 combines with J gene TRBJ2-1, with 8 nucleotides matching TRBD1. CDR1 and CDR2 from the germline V gene are SGHNT and YENEEA. V was pared by 1 base and J by 9 bases, with 8 bases of the junction left unmatched. The CDR3 is 15 amino acids. The CDR3 reads CASSLGTGYGLEQFF. CDR3 bases: TGTGCCAGCAGCTTAGGGACAGGGTACGGTCTTGAGCAGTTCTTC. Full variable domain (outside the CDR3, taken from reference TRBV11-3 and TRBJ2-1): EAGVVQSPRYKIIEKKQPVAFWCNPISGHNTLYWYLQNLGQGPELLIRYENEEAVDDSQLPKDRFSAERLKGVDSTLKIQPAELGDSAVYLCASSLGTGYGLEQFFGPGTRLTVL.

This rearrangement joins TRBV28 to TRBJ1-1, with 8 positions matching TRBD1. The germline CDR1 and CDR2 sequences are MDHEN and SYDVKM. There are 16 residues in the CDR3. J was trimmed by 0 bases and V by 4 bases; bases with no gene match: 7. This CDR3 is CASSSDRGPMNTEAFF. The CDR3 DNA sequence: TGTGCCAGCAGTTCTGACAGGGGCCCCATGAACACTGAAGCTTTCTTT.

The chain combines TRBV18 with TRBJ1-2; no clear D gene. Germline V gene sequence: CDR1 KGHSH, CDR2 LQKENI. Trimming took 3 bases from V and 6 from J, leaving 14 bases between them. This CDR3 has 14 residues. Written as DNA, the CDR3 is TGTGCCAGCTCACCTCCGGGTCTAGTGGATGGCTACACCTTC. Protein product: CASSPPGLVDGYTF.

The J gene is TRBJ2-7, the V gene TRBV7-9, with TRBD2 matching over 7 bases. J gave up 5 bases and V 0 bases, and 13 bases lay outside the gene matches. Germline V gene sequence: CDR1 SEHNR, CDR2 FQNEAQ (reference sequence). The CDR3 extends over 17 amino acids. This CDR3 reads CASSLATISGDDDEQYF. The DNA of the CDR3 is TGTGCCAGCAGCTTAGCGACAATCAGCGGGGACGACGACGAGCAGTACTTC.

This clone was seen a few times. The chain recombines TRBV28 with TRBJ2-1; TRBD2 agrees at 7 bases. Germline V lookup: CDR1 MDHEN, CDR2 SYDVKM. CDR3 size: 15 residues. V lost 2 bases to trimming and J lost 5 bases; unmatched junction nucleotides: 6. CDR3: CASSLVGGQDNEQFF. DNA of the CDR3: TGTGCCAGCAGTTTAGTGGGAGGGCAAGACAATGAGCAGTTCTTC. Full variable domain (rest looked up from reference TRBV28 and TRBJ2-1): DVKVTQSSRYLVKRTGEKVFLECVQDMDHENMFWYRQDPGLGLRLIYFSYDVKMKEKGDIPEGYSVSREKKERFSLILESASTNQTSMYLCASSLVGGQDNEQFFGPGTRLTVL.

This clone was seen a handful of times. The chain links TRBV9 to TRBJ2-5; 11 nucleotides line up with TRBD2. The CDR3 spans 16 residues. CDR1 SGDLS and CDR2 YYNGEE come from the germline V gene. V lost 0 bases and J lost 4; bases outside the gene matches: 5. The CDR3 spells CASSVAPGLAGETQYF. CDR3 DNA: TGTGCCAGCAGCGTAGCCCCTGGACTAGCGGGAGAGACCCAGTACTTC. The variable domain in full, with the rest retrieved from reference TRBV9 and TRBJ2-5, is DSGVTQTPKHLITATGQRVTLRCSPRSGDLSVYWYQQSLDQGLQFLIQYYNGEERAKGNILERFSAQQFPDLHSELNLSSLELGDSALYFCASSVAPGLAGETQYFGPGTRLLVL.

The chain has TRBV7-9 and TRBJ2-7, with a tentative D call TRBD2 (6 bases). The CDR3 spans 13 residues. V was clipped by 5 bases and J by 0 bases, with 8 bases between them. In germline, CDR1 is SEHNR, CDR2 FQNEAQ (reference sequence). This chain's CDR3 is CASSPTSSYEQYF. The CDR3 DNA follows: TGTGCCAGCAGCCCGACTAGCTCCTACGAGCAGTACTTC.

CDR3 loop: CASSVWLAGVEEQYF. CDR3 nucleotide sequence: TGTGCCAGCAGTGTCTGGCTAGCGGGAGTTGAAGAGCAGTACTTC. The V and J genes are TRBV2 and TRBJ2-7, with 10 bases aligning to TRBD2. The CDR3 spans 15 residues. The junction had 10 bases not matched to a gene; V was cut back by 4 bases and J by 7 bases. The germline gives CDR1 SNHLY, CDR2 FYNNEI. Variable domain in full (rest from reference TRBV2 and TRBJ2-7): EPEVTQTPSHQVTQMGQEVILRCVPISNHLYFYWYRQILGQKVEFLVSFYNNEISEKSEIFDDQFSVERPDGSNFTLKIRSTKLEDSAMYFCASSVWLAGVEEQYFGPGTRLTVT.

The V and J genes are TRBV27 and TRBJ1-4, with 9 positions matching TRBD1. Germline CDR1 MNHEY, CDR2 SMNVEV (reference sequence). The CDR3 loop spans 14 amino acids. The V gene end was trimmed by 9 bases and the J gene end by 8 bases; junction bases not matched to a gene: 10. CDR3 DNA sequence: TGTGCCAGGCTCGACAGGGGGGGGGAGGAAAAACTGTTTTTT. Translated, it gives CARLDRGGEEKLFF.

The CDR3 sequence is CASSLGASGHTGELFF. The CDR3, as DNA: TGTGCCAGCAGCTTAGGGGCTAGCGGACACACCGGGGAGCTGTTTTTT. The chain couples TRBV13 to TRBJ2-2, with 7 bases matching TRBD2. From germline, CDR1 is PRHDT and CDR2 FYEKMQ (reference sequence). The junction had 4 bases not matched to a gene; V was cut back by 0 bases and J by 3 bases. The CDR3 is made up of 16 amino acids.

The chain has TRBV19 and TRBJ1-1; possible D gene TRBD1, 6 bases. CDR3 length: 14 residues. Trimming took off 5 bases at V and 2 bases at J, with 12 bases between the two ends. CDR1 and CDR2 from the germline V gene are LNHDA and SQIVND (reference sequence). The CDR3 DNA reads as TGTGCCAGTAGTTATGGACAGTATAACACTGAAGCTTTCTTT. Translation gives CASSYGQYNTEAFF.